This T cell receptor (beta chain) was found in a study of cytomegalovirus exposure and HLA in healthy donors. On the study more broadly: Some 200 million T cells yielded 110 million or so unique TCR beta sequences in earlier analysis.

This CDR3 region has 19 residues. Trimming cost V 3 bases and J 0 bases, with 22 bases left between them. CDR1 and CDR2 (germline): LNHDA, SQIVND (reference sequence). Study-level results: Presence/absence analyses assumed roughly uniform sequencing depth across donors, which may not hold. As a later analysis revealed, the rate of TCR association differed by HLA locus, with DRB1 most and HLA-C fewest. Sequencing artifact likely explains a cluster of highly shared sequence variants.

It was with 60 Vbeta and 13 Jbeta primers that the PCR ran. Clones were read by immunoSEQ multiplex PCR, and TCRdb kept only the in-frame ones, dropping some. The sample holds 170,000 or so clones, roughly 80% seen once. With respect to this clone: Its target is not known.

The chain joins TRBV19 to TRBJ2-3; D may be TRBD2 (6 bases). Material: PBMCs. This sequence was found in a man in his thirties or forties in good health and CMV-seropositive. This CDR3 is CASSIGIWRGRPSTDTQYF. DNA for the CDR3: TGTGCCAGTAGTATCGGTATATGGAGGGGCCGCCCGAGCACAGATACGCAGTATTTT. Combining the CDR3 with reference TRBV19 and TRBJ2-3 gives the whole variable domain DGGITQSPKYLFRKEGQNVTLSCEQNLNHDAMYWYRQDPGQGLRLIYYSQIVNDFQKGDIAEGYSVSREKKESFPLTVTSAQKNPTAFYLCASSIGIWRGRPSTDTQYFGPGTRLTVL.